What follows are 24 T cell receptor beta chains derived from one specimen sequenced in a study of blood T cell repertoires in COVID-19. The protocol was immunoSEQ multiplex PCR, while the TCRdb copy is restricted to in-frame clones and leaves out a portion. The table lists roughly 100,000 clones, 70% to 80% of them singletons. Sequencing was carried out using peripheral blood. The receptors were gathered from a human donor with acute or convalescent COVID-19. The donor label of this sample is uncertain.

The rearrangement links TRBV25-1 to TRBJ1-2; D perhaps matches TRBD1 (5 bases). V lost 0 bases and J lost 7, with 9 bases in between. Germline V gene sequence: CDR1 MGHDK, CDR2 SYGVNS. The CDR3 spans 13 residues. The CDR3 coding sequence is TGTGCCAGCAGTGAATACAAGGGGTTTGGCTACACCTTC. This codes for CASSEYKGFGYTF.

This clone occurred a few times. V is TRBV28 and J is TRBJ1-1, with D hard to call. The V gene lost 6 bases and the J gene lost 0 bases, with 11 bases spanning the gap. CDR1 MDHEN and CDR2 SYDVKM come from the germline V gene. This CDR3 comprises 14 residues. CDR3 protein: CASSPPRLNTEAFF. The CDR3 DNA follows: TGTGCCAGCAGCCCGCCCAGATTGAACACTGAAGCTTTCTTT.

The J gene is TRBJ1-6, the V gene TRBV27, with 10 bases lining up with TRBD1. In germline, CDR1 is MNHEY, CDR2 SMNVEV (reference sequence). V lost 8 bases and J lost 9; bases outside the gene matches: 4. The CDR3 runs to 13 residues. The CDR3 DNA reads TGTGCCAGCGGGGGGACAGGGGCTTCACCCCTCCACTTT. It codes for CASGGTGASPLHF.

The CDR3 DNA reads as TGTGCCAGCAGGGGGAGCGGGGTGTCGGGAAACACCATATATTTT. Its protein is CASRGSGVSGNTIYF. This chain connects TRBV6-5 to TRBJ1-3; D gene ambiguous. Germline CDR1 reads MNHEY; CDR2 reads SVGAGI. CDR3 length: 15 amino acids. Trimming cost V 6 bases and J 4 bases, with 16 bases left between them.

This chain uses TRBV4-1 with TRBJ2-1; 8 nucleotides agree with TRBD2. This CDR3 spans 13 amino acids. V dropped 4 bases and J dropped 7; count of bases not matched to a gene: 3. Germline V gene data show CDR1 as MGHRA and CDR2 as YSYEKL. In DNA, the CDR3 is TGCGCCAGCAGCCGACGGGAGGGGAATGAGCAGTTCTTC. Protein product: CASSRREGNEQFF.

The genes are TRBV18 and TRBJ2-3; 7 positions agree with TRBD2. Per the germline V gene, CDR1 is KGHSH and CDR2 is LQKENI. V gave up 5 bases and J gave up 2 bases; unmatched junction bases: 16. The CDR3 loop spans 18 amino acids. CDR3 DNA: TGTGCCAGCTCAAAGGGATTAGCGGGCCGGTCAAACACAGATACGCAGTATTTT. Its protein product is CASSKGLAGRSNTDTQYF.

The chain has TRBV7-9 and TRBJ1-1; D perhaps matches TRBD1 (5 bases). Germline V lookup: CDR1 SEHNR, CDR2 FQNEAQ (reference sequence). The CDR3 length is 12 residues. Trimming shortened V by 6 bases and J by 8 bases, and 13 bases separated the two germline ends. The CDR3 loop reads CASRNMEGEAFF. CDR3 nucleotides: TGTGCCAGCAGAAACATGGAGGGGGAAGCTTTCTTT.

The chain couples TRBV5-1 to TRBJ2-6, with 7 positions matching TRBD1. This CDR3 has 15 amino acids. Germline trimming cut 3 bases from V and 4 bases from J; bases unmatched to any gene: 4. CDR1 and CDR2 (germline): SGHRS, YFSETQ. For the CDR3, the DNA is TGCGCCAGCAGCTCACAGGGGTGGGGGGCCAACGTCCTGACTTTC. It encodes CASSSQGWGANVLTF. Full variable domain (rest looked up from reference TRBV5-1 and TRBJ2-6): KAGVTQTPRYLIKTRGQQVTLSCSPISGHRSVSWYQQTPGQGLQFLFEYFSETQRNKGNFPGRFSGRQFSNSRSEMNVSTLELGDSALYLCASSSQGWGANVLTFGAGSRLTVL.

In this sample, this clone turned up a few times. The genes are TRBV3-1 (or the pseudogene TRBV3-2) and TRBJ1-2, with 8 bases that match TRBD1. Looked up from germline, CDR1 is LGHDT and CDR2 is YNNKEL (reference sequence). The CDR3 is 17 amino acids. With V trimmed by 1 base and J by 7 bases, 14 bases remained unmatched. CDR3 bases: TGTGCCAGCAGCCAAGGCTCCAGGGGGCGTCAGTCCTCTGGCTACACCTTC. Amino acids: CASSQGSRGRQSSGYTF.

The genes are TRBV11-2 and TRBJ1-3; D is possibly TRBD1 (5 bases). From germline, CDR1 is SGHAT and CDR2 FQNNGV. CDR3 size: 15 residues. Trimming removed 1 base at V and 3 bases at J, with 10 bases between. CDR3 region: CASSLATGFGNTIYF. CDR3 nucleotide sequence: TGTGCCAGCAGCTTAGCAACAGGCTTTGGAAACACCATATATTTT.

There are a few counts of this clone. The rearrangement uses TRBV27 and TRBJ1-1; D call uncertain. The germline gives CDR1 MNHEY, CDR2 SMNVEV (reference sequence). V lost 3 bases and J lost 0, with 11 bases in between. The CDR3 contains 15 residues. CDR3 nucleotide sequence: TGTGCCAGCAGTTTGCGGCCCTTGATGAACACTGAAGCTTTCTTT. It encodes CASSLRPLMNTEAFF.

This clone showed up just a few times. The chain is built from TRBV15 and TRBJ2-5; D perhaps matches TRBD1 (8 bases). V lost 1 base to trimming and J lost 5 bases, with 23 bases between them. The CDR3 runs to 18 residues. Germline CDR1 and CDR2: LNHNV and YYDKDF (reference sequence). In nucleotides, the CDR3 is TGTGCCACCAGCAGAGGCCCACGGGGGGCAGGGGGCGGTGAGACCCAGTACTTC. This codes for CATSRGPRGAGGGETQYF.

V and J are TRBV9 and TRBJ1-1; D remains unclear. CDR1 and CDR2 (germline): SGDLS, YYNGEE. The CDR3 spans 14 residues. Deletions cut 0 bases from V and 4 bases from J, with 10 bases between. This CDR3 reads CASSVVPAGTEAFF. The CDR3 DNA reads TGTGCCAGCAGCGTAGTTCCAGCGGGCACTGAAGCTTTCTTT.

The chain combines TRBV19 with TRBJ1-6, with TRBD1 matching over 9 bases. This CDR3 has 14 amino acids. Germline trimming cut 7 bases from V and 10 bases from J; bases unmatched to any gene: 8. Germline values: CDR1 LNHDA, CDR2 SQIVND (reference sequence). The CDR3 sequence is CASTPRGTGSPLHF. The CDR3 bases are TGTGCCAGTACCCCGAGAGGGACAGGGTCACCCCTCCACTTT.

J is TRBJ1-5 and V is TRBV30; 9 nucleotides align to TRBD1. The CDR3 totals 15 residues. Germline V gene sequence: CDR1 GTSNPN, CDR2 SVGIG (reference sequence). V was clipped by 3 bases and J by 6 bases; unmatched bases: 9. In nucleotides, the CDR3 is TGTGCCTGGAGCAACGACAGGGGGGGGATTCAGCCCCAGCATTTT. Amino acid sequence: CAWSNDRGGIQPQHF.

The chain links TRBV2 to TRBJ1-2, with D unresolved. Looked up from germline, CDR1 is SNHLY and CDR2 is FYNNEI. Between the trimmed V and J ends, which lost 5 bases and 3 bases, there was a span of 13 bases. This CDR3 is built from 14 residues. The DNA for the CDR3 is TGTGCCAGCAGTATAAGGGAGGCGTACTATGGCTACACCTTC. Encoded protein: CASSIREAYYGYTF. Together with reference TRBV2 and TRBJ1-2, the CDR3 gives the full variable domain: EPEVTQTPSHQVTQMGQEVILRCVPISNHLYFYWYRQILGQKVEFLVSFYNNEISEKSEIFDDQFSVERPDGSNFTLKIRSTKLEDSAMYFCASSIREAYYGYTFGSGTRLTVV.

This sequence joins TRBV3-1 (or the pseudogene TRBV3-2) and TRBJ2-1; unclear D gene. Trimming left V 1 base short and J 4 bases short, with 8 bases between. The CDR3 length is 14 residues. Germline CDR1 and CDR2: LGHDT and YNNKEL (reference sequence). For the CDR3, the DNA is TGTGCCAGCAGCCAAGGGGCCAGGTACAATGAGCAGTTCTTC. Its translation: CASSQGARYNEQFF.

This sequence joins TRBV2 and TRBJ1-1; 7 bases are shared with TRBD1. CDR1 is SNHLY and CDR2 is FYNNEI in the germline V gene. The CDR3 loop spans 16 amino acids. V was pared by 3 bases and J by 1 base, with 8 bases of the junction left unmatched. The CDR3 nucleotides are TGTGCCAGCAGTGACGCCATAGAGGGGGCGAACACTGAAGCTTTCTTT. Its translation is CASSDAIEGANTEAFF.

This clone came up a few times. This chain connects TRBV5-5 to TRBJ2-1, with 8 nucleotides matching TRBD1. The CDR3 spans 16 residues. Trimming at V came to 3 bases and at J to 5 bases, leaving 10 bases not matched to a gene. The germline CDR1 and CDR2 sequences are SGHKS and YYEKEE (reference sequence). This chain's CDR3 is CASSSTAGGNHNEQFF. CDR3 sequence (DNA): TGTGCCAGCAGCTCCACGGCAGGGGGCAACCACAATGAGCAGTTCTTC.

This clone was observed a handful of times. V gene TRBV6-5 combines with J gene TRBJ2-1; 10 nucleotides line up with TRBD2. Trimming cost V 2 bases and J 9 bases; bases outside gene matches: 7. The CDR3 has 15 residues. The germline CDR1 and CDR2 sequences are MNHEY and SVGAGI. The DNA of the CDR3 is TGTGCCAGCAGTTACCACAGCGGGGGGGCCTTTGAGCAGTTCTTC. It encodes CASSYHSGGAFEQFF.

V gene TRBV6-6 combines with J gene TRBJ1-1, with 10 bases aligning to TRBD1. CDR1 and CDR2 (germline): MNHNY, SVGAGI (reference sequence). The CDR3 has 16 residues. With V trimmed by 3 bases and J by 1 base, 5 bases remained unmatched. The CDR3 spells CASSYDRGLANTEAFF. The CDR3 DNA reads TGTGCCAGCAGTTATGACAGGGGGCTGGCGAACACTGAAGCTTTCTTT.

The V and J genes are TRBV18 and TRBJ2-5, with D unresolved. The CDR3 contains 13 residues. V lost 3 bases, J lost 5 bases, and 10 bases lay in between. Germline V lookup: CDR1 KGHSH, CDR2 LQKENI. CDR3 protein: CASSPELGETQYF. The CDR3 DNA reads TGTGCCAGCTCACCGGAGCTTGGGGAGACCCAGTACTTC.

The rearrangement uses TRBV4-2 and TRBJ1-6; D remains unclear. Germline V gene sequence: CDR1 LGHNA, CDR2 YNFKEQ. V was cut by 0 bases and J by 7 bases, with 16 bases left in between. CDR3 length equals 17 residues. The CDR3 sequence: CASSQELQALTNSPLHF. CDR3 nucleotide sequence: TGTGCCAGCAGCCAAGAGTTGCAGGCCCTTACCAATTCACCCCTCCACTTT.

V is TRBV4-1 and J is TRBJ1-2; no clear D. The ends were cut back, 1 base at V and 4 bases at J, with 4 bases in the middle. Looked up from germline, CDR1 is MGHRA and CDR2 is YSYEKL. The CDR3 contains 12 residues. DNA for the CDR3: TGCGCCAGCAGCCAAGCCGGCTATGGCTACACCTTC. It specifies CASSQAGYGYTF.